The 5 T cell receptor beta chains in this list originate from one sample, sequenced in a study of OX40 agonist ivuxolimab in advanced cancers. Data came from immunoSEQ multiplex PCR; TCRdb stores just in-frame clones and leaves some out. The sample has tens of thousands of clones; 84% are singletons. Sequenced material: CD4+ or CD8+ T cells sorted from blood, taken in a trial of the OX40 agonist ivuxolimab. These receptors were taken from an adult with an advanced solid tumor such as melanoma, head and neck, liver or kidney cancer.

This chain uses TRBV18 with TRBJ2-6; no definite D call. The germline gives CDR1 KGHSH, CDR2 LQKENI. V shed 3 bases and J shed 0 bases, with 3 bases lying between them. The CDR3 sequence is 14 residues long. DNA for the CDR3: TGTGCCAGCTCACCGAGCTCTGGGGCCAACGTCCTGACTTTC. As protein: CASSPSSGANVLTF.

The rearrangement uses TRBV28 and TRBJ2-7, with a possible D match to TRBD1 (6 bases). The CDR3 sequence is 15 residues long. The germline gives CDR1 MDHEN, CDR2 SYDVKM. Trimming cost V 6 bases and J 2 bases, with 17 bases left between them. CDR3 sequence (DNA): TGTGCCAGCAGCTCCCACCGGGACACCCCCTACGAGCAGTACTTC. It yields the protein CASSSHRDTPYEQYF.

This clone appeared a few times. The chain recombines TRBV28 with TRBJ2-5; D is possibly TRBD2 (5 bases). CDR1 and CDR2 (germline): MDHEN, SYDVKM. V shed 6 bases and J shed 7 bases, with 12 bases lying between them. This CDR3 has 12 residues. CDR3 protein: CASRTGIRTQYF. CDR3 bases: TGTGCCAGCAGAACCGGGATCAGGACCCAGTACTTC.

This clone was seen a handful of times. This rearrangement joins TRBV5-1 to TRBJ1-1; 7 bases match TRBD1. Germline CDR1 reads SGHRS; CDR2 reads YFSETQ. This CDR3 is 15 amino acids long. V lost 4 bases and J lost 4; bases outside the gene matches: 10. Written as DNA, the CDR3 is TGCGCCAGCAGCCAGATCTCGACAGGGAGCACTGAAGCTTTCTTT. It specifies CASSQISTGSTEAFF.

V usage is TRBV4-1 and J usage is TRBJ1-5; maybe TRBD1 (6 bases). The CDR3 runs to 16 residues. V gave up 2 bases and J gave up 0 bases, with 11 bases separating them. Germline lookup yields CDR1 MGHRA and CDR2 YSYEKL. CDR3 sequence reads: CASSQRDIPSNQPQHF. The CDR3, as DNA: TGCGCCAGCAGCCAAAGGGACATCCCTAGCAATCAGCCCCAGCATTTT.